The TCR beta chain described here comes from a study of memory CD4+ T cells and cytomegalovirus serostatus (dated by TCRdb to between 2019 and 2020). About the investigation overall: A total of some 33 healthy Belgian adults, of whom 9 were CMV seropositive and about 25 were CMV seronegative, were included in the cohort. CD4+ memory TCRbeta repertoires of a Belgian cohort with known cytomegalovirus serostatus were sequenced in order to replicate a published TCR-based CMV serostatus classifier.

A FACSAria II was used to sort memory CD4+ T cells, defined as single viable CD3+CD4+CD8-CD45RO+ cells. CMV serostatus was assessed using a Roche Elecsys assay, by which serum IgG against CMV pp150, pp28, p38 and p52 was detected. After the samples were thawed, total CD4+ T cells were enriched through positive selection using CD4 magnetic microbeads. The samples came from a separate study whose specific focus was interrogating the CD4+ T cell memory repertoire. Peripheral blood mononuclear cells were isolated and cryopreserved according to standard operating procedures, and serum was kept at -80 degrees C. The staining relied on CD3-PerCP (BW264/56), CD4-APC (RPA-T4), CD45RO-PE (UCHT1) and CD8-Pacific Orange (3B5) antibodies, and Sytox blue was used to exclude non-viable cells. Details on this clone: The specificity of this receptor is unknown. Base qualities are missing; no much larger clone stands one base away.

Measured from the cysteine to the phenylalanine, the CDR3 is 18 residues long. The kept DNA is CDR3 alone, 54 bases in frame from the first base. Genomic DNA was extracted from sorted cells with the Quick-DNA Microprep Kit. Amplification of TCRbeta DNA was done with the immunoSEQ hsTCRbeta kit, following the protocol from the manufacturer. TCRbeta libraries were sequenced on an Illumina MiSeq instrument. As for how the authors treated the data: Following removal of out-of-frame sequences, roughly 2 million distinct TCRbeta sequences were retained, with an average of roughly 70,000 per individual. Two values were used to score each individual: the count of 150 to 200 previously reported CMV-associated TCRbeta sequences and the total count of productive distinct TCRbeta sequences. A beta-binomial model was reimplemented in Python, and random forests from scikit-learn, run with default parameters, were trained on data from the US cohort. Classifier performance on the Belgian cohort was reported as the median AUC with percentile confidence intervals calculated over 10,000 bootstrap iterations. This immuneACCESS table, as held by TCRdb, lists in-frame sequences with V and J called but not all clones. Of the missing ones, under half trace to an unresolved V gene in checked studies; the others have no known cause. V, J and clone size reflect that table, while D and trimming were determined from the DNA. Across this sample there are just over 45,000 clones, with under 80% seen only once. The ten largest clones take up 0.61% of the sample.

What the study reported, not specific to this receptor: Among the 160 or so previously reported CMV-associated TCRbeta sequences, some 69 showed up in the CD4+ memory repertoires, with each one found in between one and five individuals. Only CD4+CD45RO+ memory cells were sequenced, unlike the original study, which covered naive and memory CD4+ and CD8+ populations. On the Belgian cohort, the classifier based on the original framework reached a median bootstrapped AUC of approximately 0.95, with a 95% CI of 0.76-1.00. For predicting CMV serostatus, the median bootstrapped AUC was about 0.95 using the original framework and 0.9 to 0.92 using a US-trained random forest. The results were interpreted as suggesting that the CMV-associated TCR signature is mostly present in the CD4+ memory repertoire.

Recombination connected TRBV21-1 to TRBJ1-2; the table's D call, TRBD1, has no DNA check behind it. TRBV21-1 is recorded as a pseudogene. This TCR was sampled from an adult in good health and CMV-seronegative. The sample was memory CD4+ T cells from blood. The encoded CDR3 is CASSNWVSQGRGNYGYTF. In nucleotides, the sequence is TGTGCCAGCAGCAACTGGGTCTCACAGGGCAGGGGAAACTATGGCTACACCTTC.